This T cell receptor beta chain emerged from a study of CD8 T cells in Susac syndrome. Study conclusions and caveats: Clonal expansion of Susac CD8+ cells peaked in TEMRA cells, and it also peaked in active patients.

Through negative isolation, CD4+ and CD8+ T cells were obtained, while TEMRA cells were enriched using FACS. A word on this clonotype: Its antigen is unidentified.

RNA amounts of about 0.5 to 1 ug underwent reverse transcription with random hexamers. Amplification of TCR beta CDR3 used immunoSEQ multiplex PCR across 54 Vbeta and 13 Jbeta. TCRdb fed the immunoSEQ multiplex PCR reads into MiXCR, producing one record per CDR3 protein. The profile shows 80,000 or so distinct CDR3 sequences, roughly 96% of them singletons. Germline CDR1 is SGHAT and CDR2 is FQNNGV. Trimming took off 5 bases at V and 3 bases at J, with 6 bases between the two ends. The CDR3 covers 12 residues. This sequence joins TRBV11-2 and TRBJ2-3, with D unresolved. Sequences were obtained from CD8+ T cells from PBMCs. The TCR originated in a human donor with Susac syndrome. In nucleotides, the CDR3 is TGTGCCAGCAGCCACGGGACAGATACGCAGTATTTT. Protein: CASSHGTDTQYF.